This T cell receptor beta chain was sequenced in a study of T cell responses to AZD1222 COVID-19 vaccine. The study, taken as a whole, reports: Two AZD1222 administrations were followed by greater Spike-specific TCR breadth and depth. Females made up more of the donors, who were largely white British, and clonal diversity may have come out too low.

This clone was observed a single time. Its antigen remains unidentified. Here immunoSEQ multiplex PCR was the method, and the copy in TCRdb shows in-frame clones only, minus some. The data hold some 94,000 clones, with 70% to 90% observed a single time. V was cut by 4 bases and J by 2 bases, with 8 bases left in between. CDR1 is SGDLS, CDR2 YYNGEE, per germline. This CDR3 has 13 residues. This chain links TRBV9 with TRBJ2-3; a weak D match, TRBD1 (6 bases). The sequence was collected from an adult in good health. Material: peripheral blood, obtained on day 0 of AZD1222 vaccination. CDR3 residues: CASSRDTTDTQYF. As DNA, the CDR3 is TGTGCCAGCAGCAGGGACACCACAGATACGCAGTATTTT.